This T cell receptor beta chain derives from a study of graft-versus-host responses after intestinal transplantation (dated by TCRdb to the early 2020s). For the wider study: Recipients received multivisceral, liver-intestinal, or isolated intestinal transplants. All recipients received anti-thymocyte globulin induction followed by maintenance tacrolimus and steroids for around three years. After intestinal transplantation, graft-versus-host and host-versus-graft alloreactive T cell clones were followed in the graft, circulation and bone marrow using bulk TCR-beta CDR3 sequencing. To identify alloreactive clones, pre-transplant mixed lymphocyte reaction products were sequenced and then compared with unstimulated pre-transplant donor and recipient T cells. A cohort of about two dozen intestinal transplant recipients, including one retransplant, was enrolled, and a few patients lacking pretransplant specimens were excluded. Donor T cell macrochimerism was defined as a peak of at least 4% donor T cells among recipient peripheral blood mononuclear cells. Instead of going to the commercial service, samples from a few later patients were sequenced in-house on an Illumina MiSeq and processed with MiXCR.

The CDR3 goes from the cysteine to the phenylalanine over 13 residues. The CDR3 DNA has 39 bases and is translated from base 1. Via the germline V gene (reference sequence), CDR1 is MNHNY and CDR2 SVGAGI. The germline V and J ends show losses of 11 bases and 4 bases respectively, and no gene match explains 9 bases of the junction. Library method: the immunoSEQ multiplex PCR assay. For most patients, genomic DNA was isolated with the Qiagen DNeasy Blood and Tissue Kit and sent frozen to Adaptive Biotechnologies for TCR sequencing. High-throughput TCR-beta CDR3 sequencing of genomic DNA from most patients was performed by Adaptive Biotechnologies. The study's processing was this. Adaptive's ImmunoSEQ software was the source of the TCR sequencing data for roughly 19 patients, while three other patients were processed with MiXCR and VDJtools. CD4 versus CD8 sorting errors were corrected by removing sequences found in both subsets at a frequency ratio below 5:1. Because the origin of CDR3 nucleotide sequences shared between donor and recipient could not be assigned, those sequences were removed. Alloreactive clones required at least 2-fold expansion over unstimulated cells and minimum CFSE-low frequency of 0.002% (template counts) or 0.001% (read counts). Clones detected in sequenced pre-transplant spleen, lymph node, or MLR CFSE-low populations of the donor or recipient were defined as mappable. The cumulative frequency of alloreactive clones was calculated as a percentage of all sequences, weighted by copy number. TCRdb provides this immuneACCESS table in a form limited to in-frame rearrangements. Some clones are lacking; in checked studies, under half of them reflect an unresolved V gene, and why the rest are absent is not known. V and J calls and clone size follow that table, whereas D and trimming were derived from the DNA. Present in this sample are more than 75,000 clones, more than 85% of which were seen just once. The top ten clonotypes cover 0.3% to 0.35% of the sample.

The research as a whole found: Patients with donor T cell macrochimerism had high GvH to HvG T cell clonal ratios in their allografts. Early after transplant, peak levels of circulating GvH clones were associated with declines in HvG clones. The relatively low number and heterogeneity of intestinal transplant patients limited the conclusions. GvH clones were found in recipient bone marrow, and some of the GvH clones appeared earlier in ileal mucosa or blood, which is consistent with an intestinal mucosal origin.

This specimen's time point label, interpreted: cells obtained before transplantation from donor or recipient. CD3+CD4+ and CD3+CD8+ populations were FACS-sorted from unstimulated pre-transplant donor and recipient cells taken from spleen or lymph nodes. Turning to this clone: Its antigen is currently not known. No base-level quality is on record; no much larger clone is a single base apart.

Here the chain combines TRBV6-6 and TRBJ1-2, and 8 bases in between align with TRBD1. The receptor comes from a human donor who was the organ donor for an intestinal transplant. The sample was unstimulated CD4+ T cells sorted from spleen or lymph node cells, taken before transplant. DNA sequence: TGTGCCGCCTTGACAGGGGACGGCTATGGCTACACCTTC. Translation gives CAALTGDGYGYTF.